The source of this T cell receptor beta chain is a study of blood T cell repertoires in COVID-19. Study details: COVID-19 samples, acute and convalescent, were from the United States, Italy and Spain.

Germline trimming cut 0 bases from V and 6 bases from J; bases unmatched to any gene: 5. The CDR3 length is 16 residues. Germline CDR1 LGHDT, CDR2 YNNKEL (reference sequence). Authors' processing steps: Nucleated cell counts were estimated from reference gene primer amplification. Generated by immunoSEQ multiplex PCR, the TCRdb table keeps only in-frame clones and is missing some. The V and J calls and the clone size are those of that table, but D and trimming were determined from the DNA. Here the sample spans around 240,000 clones, over 80% being singletons. The TCR originated in a human donor in a cohort exposed to, infected with or recovered from COVID-19 (not recorded which). The donor label of this sample is uncertain. Sequencing was performed on PBMCs or T cells enriched from blood (not recorded which). V usage is TRBV3-1 (or the pseudogene TRBV3-2) and J usage is TRBJ1-6, with 7 bases identical to TRBD1. The CDR3 nucleotides read TGTGCCAGCAGCCAAGACCAGGGGGGTATTAATTCACCCCTCCACTTT. This sequence encodes CASSQDQGGINSPLHF.